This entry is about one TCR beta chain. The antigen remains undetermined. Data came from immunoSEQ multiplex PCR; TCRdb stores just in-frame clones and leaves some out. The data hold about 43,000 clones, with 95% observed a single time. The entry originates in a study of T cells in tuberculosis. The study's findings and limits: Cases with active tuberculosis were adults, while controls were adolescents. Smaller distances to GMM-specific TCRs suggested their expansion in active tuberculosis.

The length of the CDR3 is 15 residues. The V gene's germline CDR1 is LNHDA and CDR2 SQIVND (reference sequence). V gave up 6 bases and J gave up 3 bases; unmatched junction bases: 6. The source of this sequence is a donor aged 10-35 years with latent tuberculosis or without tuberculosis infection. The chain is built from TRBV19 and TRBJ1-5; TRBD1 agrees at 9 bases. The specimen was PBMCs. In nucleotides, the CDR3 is TGTGCCAGTAGCCCCGGGACAGGGAACAATCAGCCCCAGCATTTT. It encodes CASSPGTGNNQPQHF. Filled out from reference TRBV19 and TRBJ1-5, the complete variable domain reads DGGITQSPKYLFRKEGQNVTLSCEQNLNHDAMYWYRQDPGQGLRLIYYSQIVNDFQKGDIAEGYSVSREKKESFPLTVTSAQKNPTAFYLCASSPGTGNNQPQHFGDGTRLSIL.